These 30 T cell receptor beta chains originate from one sample sequenced in a study of blood T cell repertoires in COVID-19. Libraries were prepared by immunoSEQ multiplex PCR; TCRdb keeps only in-frame clonotypes and omits some of them. Of about 270,000 clones in the sample, over 75% were seen once. The sequenced sample was peripheral blood. The receptors come from a woman aged 45 to 65 with acute or convalescent COVID-19.

The gene calls are TRBV6-6 and TRBJ1-3, with D uncertain. Trimming removed 6 bases from V and 3 bases from J, with 9 bases in between. The germline V gene encodes CDR1 MNHNY and CDR2 SVGAGI (reference sequence). The CDR3 covers 13 residues. The CDR3 DNA sequence: TGTGCCAGCAGCCCCCAGATTGGAAACACCATATATTTT. This sequence encodes CASSPQIGNTIYF.

This chain connects TRBV9 to TRBJ1-2; 12 bases align to TRBD1. Per the germline V gene, CDR1 is SGDLS and CDR2 is YYNGEE. The CDR3 extends over 16 amino acids. V dropped 4 bases and J dropped 5; count of bases not matched to a gene: 9. The DNA for the CDR3 is TGTGCCAGCAGCCCCGGGACAGGGGGCGGAGTTTATGGCTACACCTTC. This encodes CASSPGTGGGVYGYTF.

This chain connects TRBV27 to TRBJ2-2, with D maybe TRBD2 (7 bases). Germline lookup yields CDR1 MNHEY and CDR2 SMNVEV (reference sequence). V shed 5 bases and J shed 6 bases, with 16 bases lying between them. The CDR3 length is 15 residues. CDR3 sequence (DNA): TGTGCCAGCAGTCAGGCGGGGGCGACGGCCGGGGAGCTGTTTTTT. It specifies CASSQAGATAGELFF.

The chain combines TRBV4-3 with TRBJ1-4, with 7 nucleotides matching TRBD1. The V segment lost 7 bases and the J segment 8 bases; nucleotides outside the gene matches: 7. This CDR3 comprises 13 residues. The germline gives CDR1 LGHNA, CDR2 YSLEER. The CDR3 loop is CASKNRGGEKLFF. CDR3 bases: TGCGCCAGCAAGAACAGGGGTGGGGAAAAACTGTTTTTT.

The chain uses TRBV6-5 and TRBJ1-1; D uncertain. V was shortened by 4 bases and J by 2 bases, with 11 bases between the two germline ends. Germline assignment: CDR1 MNHEY and CDR2 SVGAGI. The CDR3 totals 14 residues. The CDR3 protein is CASSFGLPNTEAFF. CDR3 DNA: TGTGCCAGCAGTTTCGGACTGCCTAACACTGAAGCTTTCTTT.

The chain links TRBV19 to TRBJ2-3; 12 bases fit TRBD2. There are 17 residues in the CDR3. CDR1 is LNHDA, CDR2 SQIVND, per germline (reference sequence). Trimming at V came to 7 bases and at J to 0 bases, leaving 8 bases not matched to a gene. The CDR3: CASTPLLAGGSTDTQYF. The CDR3 DNA reads as TGTGCCAGTACCCCACTACTAGCGGGAGGAAGCACAGATACGCAGTATTTT.

This chain links TRBV10-3 with TRBJ1-2; 8 bases line up with TRBD1. This CDR3 region has 14 residues. Trimming took 7 bases from V and 2 from J; bases not matched to a gene: 6. CDR1 and CDR2 from the germline V gene are ENHRY and SYGVKD. The CDR3 protein is CAINADRGNYGYTF. CDR3 DNA: TGTGCCATCAACGCTGACAGGGGAAACTATGGCTACACCTTC.

The V call is TRBV6-2 or TRBV6-3, the J call TRBJ2-2; TRBD2 matches 11 bases. The germline V gene encodes CDR1 MNHEY and CDR2 SVGEGT. Unmatched junction bases numbered 16, after V lost 1 base and J lost 6 bases. CDR3 size: 20 residues. The CDR3 nucleotides are TGTGCCAGCAGTTACTGGGTGGGGACTAGCGGATTTCTTGGACCCGGGGAGCTGTTTTTT. It translates to CASSYWVGTSGFLGPGELFF.

The chain recombines TRBV19 with TRBJ2-1; 9 positions agree with TRBD1. The V segment lost 4 bases and the J segment 4 bases; nucleotides outside the gene matches: 5. Germline values: CDR1 LNHDA, CDR2 SQIVND (reference sequence). The CDR3 runs 15 residues. The CDR3 region has the DNA TGTGCCAGTAGTACTGACAGGGGGGCTTACAATGAGCAGTTCTTC. This gives the protein CASSTDRGAYNEQFF.

The CDR3 DNA reads as TGTGCCATCAGTCCGGACAGAACCTACACCTTC. Translated: CAISPDRTYTF. This sequence joins TRBV10-3 and TRBJ1-2; tentative D call: TRBD1 (6 bases). The V gene's germline CDR1 is ENHRY and CDR2 SYGVKD. The CDR3 runs to 11 residues. Trimming left V 5 bases short and J 10 bases short, with 11 bases between.

The chain combines TRBV5-1 with TRBJ2-7, with D maybe TRBD1 (5 bases). V dropped 4 bases and J dropped 5 bases, with 13 bases sitting between them. Germline lookup yields CDR1 SGHRS and CDR2 YFSETQ. The CDR3 contains 13 residues. This CDR3 is CASSADSPHEQYF. The CDR3 region has the DNA TGCGCCAGCAGCGCAGACAGCCCCCACGAGCAGTACTTC.

This clone was recorded only once. The chain links TRBV7-3 to TRBJ2-2, with TRBD1 identical over 7 bases. In germline, CDR1 is SGHTA, CDR2 FQGTGA. After removal of 6 bases from V and 1 base from J, the junction contained 2 bases not matched to a gene. This CDR3 has 14 amino acids. For the CDR3, the DNA is TGTGCCAGCAGACGGACAGGGAACACCGGGGAGCTGTTTTTT. Translated: CASRRTGNTGELFF.

Points on this clone: The junction differs from germline at one of its ends, possibly a read error. The V call is TRBV16, the J call TRBJ1-2; D unresolved. This CDR3 contains 15 residues. Per the germline V gene, CDR1 is KGHSY and CDR2 is FQNENV. The CDR3 region has the DNA TGTGCCAGCAGCCAATCTTCGGGTGCTAATTATGGCTACACCTTC. Its protein is CASSQSSGANYGYTF.

The gene calls are TRBV28 and TRBJ2-7; 9 nucleotides align to TRBD1. CDR1 MDHEN and CDR2 SYDVKM come from the germline V gene. The CDR3 has 14 amino acids. The ends lost 8 bases at V and 6 bases at J; junction bases unmatched: 11. DNA of the CDR3: TGTGCCAGCCGAACAGGGGGCGCGTATAGCGAGCAGTACTTC. Translating gives CASRTGGAYSEQYF.

The V gene is TRBV7-2, the J gene TRBJ1-5; D gene uncertain. The CDR3 loop spans 15 amino acids. Germline V gene data show CDR1 as SGHTA and CDR2 as FQGNSA. The ends were cut back, 6 bases at V and 7 bases at J, with 19 bases in the middle. The CDR3 here is CASSFQIGGEQPQHF. In DNA, the CDR3 is TGTGCCAGCAGTTTCCAGATCGGCGGAGAGCAGCCCCAGCATTTT.

This chain uses TRBV30 with TRBJ2-1, with D tentatively TRBD2 (6 bases). V was clipped by 3 bases and J by 7 bases, with 16 bases between them. Germline V lookup: CDR1 GTSNPN, CDR2 SVGIG (reference sequence). The CDR3 spans 14 residues. The CDR3 loop is CAWSRLAQRNEQFF. Written as DNA, the CDR3 is TGTGCCTGGAGCCGGCTAGCGCAGAGGAATGAGCAGTTCTTC.

This clone was seen only a few times. The chain couples TRBV5-6 to TRBJ1-4, with TRBD1 matching 7 bases. Germline V gives CDR1 SGHDT, CDR2 YYEEEE. V was pared by 4 bases and J by 1 base, with 4 bases of the junction left unmatched. This CDR3 region has 15 residues. The CDR3, as DNA: TGTGCCAGCAGCAAAAACAGGGGAACTAATGAAAAACTGTTTTTT. Protein sequence: CASSKNRGTNEKLFF. The full variable domain, completed using reference TRBV5-6 and TRBJ1-4, is DAGVTQSPTHLIKTRGQQVTLRCSPKSGHDTVSWYQQALGQGPQFIFQYYEEEERQRGNFPDRFSGHQFPNYSSELNVNALLLGDSALYLCASSKNRGTNEKLFFGSGTQLSVL.

This chain joins TRBV7-3 and TRBJ2-1, with D possibly matching TRBD2 (6 bases). CDR3 length: 15 residues. Trimming stripped 7 bases from V and 0 bases from J, with 13 bases between. Germline V CDR1 and CDR2: SGHTA, FQGTGA. CDR3 nucleotides: TGTGCCAGCACCTACGGGGGAAGCTCCTACAATGAGCAGTTCTTC. It codes for CASTYGGSSYNEQFF.

The chain joins TRBV6-5 to TRBJ2-3, with a tentative D call TRBD2 (6 bases). This CDR3 has 15 amino acids. Germline assignment: CDR1 MNHEY and CDR2 SVGAGI. Trimming took 2 bases from V and 2 from J, leaving 11 bases between them. CDR3 sequence (DNA): TGTGCCAGCAGTTACGGGCGGGACGACACAGATACGCAGTATTTT. It is translated as CASSYGRDDTDTQYF.

The chain links TRBV29-1 to TRBJ2-5; 7 nucleotides align to TRBD2. Germline-derived CDR1 and CDR2 are SQVTM and ANQGSEA. J lost 5 bases, V lost 6 bases, and 9 bases had no gene match. The CDR3 totals 13 residues. The CDR3 coding sequence is TGCAGCGTGGACCGGGACTACGGGGAGACCCAGTACTTC. Translated: CSVDRDYGETQYF.

J is TRBJ2-1 and V is TRBV9; D perhaps matches TRBD2 (6 bases). Germline V gene data show CDR1 as SGDLS and CDR2 as YYNGEE. This CDR3 contains 15 residues. V was shortened by 6 bases and J by 3 bases, with 16 bases between the two germline ends. CDR3: CASTGGIGRYNEQFF. Here the CDR3 DNA reads TGTGCCAGCACGGGCGGGATCGGCCGCTACAATGAGCAGTTCTTC. The full variable domain, rest sourced from reference TRBV9 and TRBJ2-1, is DSGVTQTPKHLITATGQRVTLRCSPRSGDLSVYWYQQSLDQGLQFLIQYYNGEERAKGNILERFSAQQFPDLHSELNLSSLELGDSALYFCASTGGIGRYNEQFFGPGTRLTVL.

The rearrangement links TRBV2 to TRBJ1-6; 9 bases agree with TRBD1. The CDR3 totals 14 residues. The germline gives CDR1 SNHLY, CDR2 FYNNEI. J gave up 7 bases and V 11 bases, and 9 bases lay outside the gene matches. This CDR3 is CAWSSGTGNSPLHF. The CDR3 DNA sequence: TGTGCCTGGTCCTCCGGGACAGGGAATTCACCCCTCCACTTT.

The chain's CDR3 is CASSLAGTSGAYEQYF. The DNA for the CDR3 is TGTGCCAGCAGCTTAGCAGGGACTAGCGGAGCCTACGAGCAGTACTTC. The J gene is TRBJ2-7, the V gene TRBV11-3, with 11 bases fitting TRBD2. Per the germline V gene, CDR1 is SGHNT and CDR2 is YENEEA. The junction had 4 bases not matched to a gene; V was cut back by 1 base and J by 2 bases. This CDR3 has 16 residues.

The CDR3 DNA follows: TGTGCCAGCAGCGTAGCAGGGGGGAATGGAGATACGCAGTATTTT. As protein: CASSVAGGNGDTQYF. This chain connects TRBV9 to TRBJ2-3; D might be TRBD1 (7 bases). The CDR3 sequence is 15 residues long. Trimming stripped 0 bases from V and 5 bases from J, with 13 bases between. CDR1 and CDR2 from the germline V gene are SGDLS and YYNGEE.

V and J are TRBV30 and TRBJ1-4; no firm D call. Trimming shortened V by 3 bases and J by 2 bases, and 10 bases separated the two germline ends. The CDR3 runs to 14 residues. Germline loops: CDR1 GTSNPN, CDR2 SVGIG (reference sequence). In DNA, the CDR3 is TGTGCCTGGAGGGCCGTTTTCACTAATGAAAAACTGTTTTTT. This gives the protein CAWRAVFTNEKLFF.

The V call is TRBV28, the J call TRBJ2-7, with a weak D call TRBD1 (5 bases). The CDR3 is 15 residues long. V was cut by 7 bases and J by 4 bases, with 20 bases left in between. Germline CDR1 reads MDHEN; CDR2 reads SYDVKM. CDR3 nucleotide sequence: TGTGCCAGCACCCTAGGGGTACAGGAAGGGTACGAGCAGTACTTC. This gives the protein CASTLGVQEGYEQYF.

A note on this clone: Other DNA sequences in this sample translate to the same CDR3. This chain uses TRBV3-1 (or the pseudogene TRBV3-2) with TRBJ2-7, with 13 bases aligning to TRBD2. With V trimmed by 3 bases and J by 3 bases, 2 bases remained unmatched. The CDR3 length is 15 residues. Germline V gene sequence: CDR1 LGHDT, CDR2 YNNKEL (reference sequence). The CDR3 spells CASSQGLAGIYEQYF. In DNA, the CDR3 is TGTGCCAGCAGCCAGGGACTAGCGGGAATCTACGAGCAGTACTTC.

The V and J genes are TRBV28 and TRBJ1-1; D ambiguous. V was cut by 8 bases and J by 1 base, with 11 bases left in between. The CDR3 consists of 13 residues. CDR1 MDHEN and CDR2 SYDVKM come from the germline V gene. CDR3 sequence (DNA): TGTGCCAGCGGACGGAGGAGGAACACTGAAGCTTTCTTT. It is translated as CASGRRRNTEAFF. Supplemented by reference TRBV28 and TRBJ1-1, the full variable domain reads DVKVTQSSRYLVKRTGEKVFLECVQDMDHENMFWYRQDPGLGLRLIYFSYDVKMKEKGDIPEGYSVSREKKERFSLILESASTNQTSMYLCASGRRRNTEAFFGQGTRLTVV.

This chain joins TRBV19 and TRBJ1-5; TRBD1 aligns across 8 bases. The CDR3 spans 15 residues. V lost 9 bases, J lost 5 bases, and 12 bases stayed unmatched. Germline CDR1 and CDR2: LNHDA and SQIVND (reference sequence). CDR3 sequence (DNA): TGTGCCAGCCATTCCCGAGGGACAGGAGATCAGCCCCAGCATTTT. This translates into CASHSRGTGDQPQHF.

This clone was counted once. The chain uses TRBV7-3 and TRBJ2-7; TRBD1 aligns across 10 bases. The CDR3 covers 13 residues. CDR1 and CDR2 from the germline V gene are SGHTA and FQGTGA. Trimming took 4 bases from V and 6 from J; bases not matched to a gene: 3. In DNA form, the CDR3 reads TGTGCCAGCAGCTCCCGGGACAGGGGCGAGCAGTACTTC. It specifies CASSSRDRGEQYF.